The 29 T cell receptor beta chains below come from one sample, sequenced in a study of shared clonotypes between healthy human individuals (dated by TCRdb to the early 2020s). Library construction relied on the immunoSEQ multiplex PCR assay. The clones in this table, taken by TCRdb from immuneACCESS, are in-frame only. Not every clone is retained; where verified, under half of the shortfall comes from an unresolved V gene, and the cause of the rest is unknown. The sample has about 1,900,000 clones on record, roughly 95% of them singletons. 1.2% of the sample is in the top ten clones. CD8 naive samples were obtained by positive selection for CCR7 among CD45RO-negative cells, yielding a CD45RA+CCR7+ population from which TemRA cells were excluded. The sample consisted of naive CD8+ T cells sorted from blood. The cell subset or site label of this sample denotes: CD45RA+CCR7+. The receptors originated from a man between 18 and 29 years old in good health.

The CDR3 DNA follows: TGTGCCAGCAGTGACGGGGATTCATACGAGCAGTACTTC. It specifies CASSDGDSYEQYF. This rearrangement joins TRBV2 to TRBJ2-7; weak D call: TRBD2 (5 bases). The germline CDR1 and CDR2 sequences are SNHLY and FYNNEI. The CDR3 consists of 13 residues. V lost 3 bases, J lost 4 bases, and 10 bases lay in between.

Note on this clone: Other DNA sequences in the same sample also yield this CDR3. The chain uses TRBV6-5 and TRBJ1-2; D is uncertain. Trimming pared 0 bases from V and 3 bases from J, leaving 5 bases between. The germline V gene has CDR1 MNHEY and CDR2 SVGAGI. This CDR3 spans 13 amino acids. The chain's CDR3 is CASSYSVDYGYTF. The CDR3 DNA sequence: TGTGCCAGCAGTTACTCGGTAGACTATGGCTACACCTTC.

This clone occurred once. The CDR3: CASSSPRDRGETQYF. DNA for the CDR3: TGTGCCAGCAGCTCACCCCGGGACAGGGGAGAGACCCAGTACTTC. The V and J genes are TRBV4-2 and TRBJ2-5; 10 positions match TRBD1. The V and J ends lost 5 bases and 4 bases, in that order; junction bases with no gene match: 7. This CDR3 is 15 amino acids long. Germline V gene data show CDR1 as LGHNA and CDR2 as YNFKEQ.

V is TRBV12-5 and J is TRBJ2-1; TRBD1 or TRBD2 may be the D gene (5 bases each). From germline, CDR1 is LGHNT and CDR2 FRNRAP. This CDR3 contains 15 residues. Trimming took 1 base from V and 5 from J, leaving 12 bases between them. The CDR3 region is CASGLDPGPHNEQFF. CDR3 sequence (DNA): TGTGCTAGTGGTTTGGACCCGGGACCACACAATGAGCAGTTCTTC.

This clone appeared once. The chain joins TRBV28 to TRBJ1-1, with D uncertain. The CDR3 consists of 14 residues. Germline CDR1 MDHEN, CDR2 SYDVKM. The V end was cut by 3 bases, the J end by 2 bases, with 10 bases between. CDR3 in amino acids: CASSFRITNTEAFF. The DNA of the CDR3 is TGTGCCAGCAGTTTCCGGATTACAAACACTGAAGCTTTCTTT. Full variable domain (rest looked up from reference TRBV28 and TRBJ1-1): DVKVTQSSRYLVKRTGEKVFLECVQDMDHENMFWYRQDPGLGLRLIYFSYDVKMKEKGDIPEGYSVSREKKERFSLILESASTNQTSMYLCASSFRITNTEAFFGQGTRLTVV.

The chain carries TRBV11-2 and TRBJ2-2; 8 bases align to TRBD2. The length of the CDR3 is 17 residues. The V and J ends lost 1 base and 4 bases, in that order; junction bases with no gene match: 8. Germline V gene sequence: CDR1 SGHAT, CDR2 FQNNGV. The CDR3 region is CASSLVGREAITGELFF. The CDR3 DNA is TGTGCCAGCAGCTTAGTGGGGCGGGAGGCTATCACCGGGGAGCTGTTTTTT.

To note about this clone: Other DNA sequences in the sample encode the same CDR3. The chain couples TRBV5-6 to TRBJ2-2; D is uncertain. This CDR3 contains 11 residues. Germline V gives CDR1 SGHDT, CDR2 YYEEEE. Trimming shortened V by 2 bases and J by 8 bases, and 4 bases separated the two germline ends. The CDR3 DNA reads TGTGCCAGCAGCTTTGGGGGGGAGCTGTTTTTT. It is translated as CASSFGGELFF.

The chain is built from TRBV28 and TRBJ1-5; TRBD1 might be the D (5 bases). The CDR3 runs to 16 residues. The V end was cut by 5 bases, the J end by 0 bases, with 14 bases between. CDR1 is MDHEN, CDR2 SYDVKM, per germline. In DNA form, the CDR3 reads TGTGCCAGCAGTCCGGAGACAGAGTATAGCAATCAGCCCCAGCATTTT. Amino acid sequence: CASSPETEYSNQPQHF.

As regards this clone: The sample contains more than one DNA sequence encoding this CDR3. This chain joins TRBV7-9 and TRBJ1-2, with 9 bases aligning to TRBD1. CDR1 is SEHNR and CDR2 is FQNEAQ in the germline V gene (reference sequence). The CDR3 consists of 14 residues. V lost 4 bases to trimming and J lost 5 bases; unmatched junction nucleotides: 5. This chain's CDR3 is CASSSGQGGYGYTF. The CDR3 nucleotides are TGTGCCAGCAGCTCGGGACAGGGAGGGTATGGCTACACCTTC. Combining the CDR3 with reference TRBV7-9 and TRBJ1-2 gives the whole variable domain DTGVSQNPRHKITKRGQNVTFRCDPISEHNRLYWYRQTLGQGPEFLTYFQNEAQLEKSRLLSDRFSAERPKGSFSTLEIQRTEQGDSAMYLCASSSGQGGYGYTFGSGTRLTVV.

The chain links TRBV30 to TRBJ2-7; D may be TRBD1 (5 bases). The CDR3 is made up of 12 amino acids. The germline V and J ends were trimmed by 5 bases and 3 bases, with 11 bases remaining between them. Germline CDR1 GTSNPN, CDR2 SVGIG (reference sequence). The CDR3 region has the DNA TGTGCCTGGGCCGACAGCAACTACGAGCAGTACTTC. It yields the protein CAWADSNYEQYF. Full variable domain (outside the CDR3, taken from reference TRBV30 and TRBJ2-7): SQTIHQWPATLVQPVGSPLSLECTVEGTSNPNLYWYRQAAGRGLQLLFYSVGIGQISSEVPQNLSASRPQDRQFILSSKKLLLSDSGFYLCAWADSNYEQYFGPGTRLTVT.

In its sample, this clone was seen once. The CDR3 DNA reads TGTGCGACCAGCAGTACGGCAGGGGCTTTCAATCAGCCCCAGCATTTT. Amino acids: CATSSTAGAFNQPQHF. This chain joins TRBV6-6 and TRBJ1-5; D is possibly TRBD1 (6 bases). Germline CDR1 MNHNY, CDR2 SVGAGI (reference sequence). CDR3 length: 16 amino acids.

The chain links TRBV6-5 to TRBJ2-1; unclear D gene. The CDR3 is 15 residues long. The V gene lost 5 bases and the J gene lost 12 bases, with 23 bases spanning the gap. CDR1 is MNHEY, CDR2 SVGAGI, per germline. The CDR3 spells CASSKFHEDGPPQFF. CDR3 bases: TGTGCCAGCAGTAAATTTCATGAGGACGGTCCACCGCAGTTCTTC.

As concerns this clone: Different DNA sequences within this sample yield the same CDR3. The chain employs TRBV19 and TRBJ2-7; no reliable D call. The CDR3 totals 13 residues. Trimming took off 3 bases at V and 4 bases at J, with 10 bases between the two ends. Germline V CDR1 and CDR2: LNHDA, SQIVND (reference sequence). The CDR3 nucleotides are TGTGCCAGTAGTATGGCTCACTCTTACGAGCAGTACTTC. As protein: CASSMAHSYEQYF.

The chain employs TRBV27 and TRBJ1-2, with 7 bases aligning to TRBD1. The CDR3 contains 15 residues. Germline assignment: CDR1 MNHEY and CDR2 SMNVEV (reference sequence). V gave up 0 bases and J gave up 4 bases; unmatched junction bases: 5. The CDR3 loop is CASSLSGTAVYGYTF. In nucleotides, the CDR3 is TGTGCCAGCAGTTTATCAGGGACAGCAGTCTATGGCTACACCTTC.

The chain couples TRBV7-9 to TRBJ2-7, with TRBD1 matching 8 bases. The CDR3 is made up of 15 amino acids. With V trimmed by 4 bases and J by 3 bases, 8 bases remained unmatched. Germline values: CDR1 SEHNR, CDR2 FQNEAQ (reference sequence). The CDR3, as DNA: TGTGCCAGCAGCTCAACAACAGGGGGTGGCTACGAGCAGTACTTC. Translation: CASSSTTGGGYEQYF.

The V and J genes are TRBV28 and TRBJ1-4, with D maybe TRBD1 (5 bases). The CDR3 is 14 residues long. Germline V lookup: CDR1 MDHEN, CDR2 SYDVKM. The V end lost 3 bases, the J end lost 6 bases, and 11 bases lay between the germline ends. The CDR3 protein is CASSFQGADEKLFF. CDR3 in DNA: TGTGCCAGCAGTTTTCAAGGGGCCGATGAAAAACTGTTTTTT.

The chain is built from TRBV5-1 and TRBJ2-5, with TRBD2 matching over 9 bases. This CDR3 comprises 17 residues. CDR1 is SGHRS and CDR2 is YFSETQ in the germline V gene. The J segment lost 6 bases and the V segment lost 0 bases, leaving 12 bases of the junction unmatched. Written as DNA, the CDR3 is TGCGCCAGCAGCTTGGATCTAGCGGGGCCCATACAAAAGACCCAGTACTTC. It codes for CASSLDLAGPIQKTQYF. The variable domain in full, with the rest retrieved from reference TRBV5-1 and TRBJ2-5, is KAGVTQTPRYLIKTRGQQVTLSCSPISGHRSVSWYQQTPGQGLQFLFEYFSETQRNKGNFPGRFSGRQFSNSRSEMNVSTLELGDSALYLCASSLDLAGPIQKTQYFGPGTRLLVL.

The V gene is TRBV27, the J gene TRBJ2-2, with 9 bases identical to TRBD1. The V segment lost 6 bases and the J segment 4 bases; nucleotides outside the gene matches: 6. Germline assignment: CDR1 MNHEY and CDR2 SMNVEV (reference sequence). This CDR3 is 15 amino acids long. The CDR3 DNA follows: TGTGCCAGCAGGATTGACAGGGGGGTCACCGGGGAGCTGTTTTTT. Protein: CASRIDRGVTGELFF.

The V call is TRBV27, the J call TRBJ1-2; the D gene is possibly TRBD1 (5 bases). Trimming removed 5 bases at V and 3 bases at J, with 10 bases between. CDR1 MNHEY and CDR2 SMNVEV come from the germline V gene (reference sequence). This CDR3 region has 13 residues. The CDR3 DNA reads as TGTGCCAGCAGTAGCTCAGGGTACTATGGCTACACCTTC. As protein: CASSSSGYYGYTF.

The count of this clone is one. J is TRBJ2-5 and V is TRBV28; 8 nucleotides agree with TRBD1. From germline, CDR1 is MDHEN and CDR2 SYDVKM. J lost 5 bases, V lost 6 bases, and 5 bases had no gene match. CDR3 length: 13 amino acids. This CDR3 is CASSLDRVETQYF. DNA for the CDR3: TGTGCCAGCAGCCTGGACAGGGTGGAGACCCAGTACTTC.

This chain uses TRBV5-6 with TRBJ1-2, with 8 bases aligning to TRBD1. CDR3 length: 16 residues. Looked up from germline, CDR1 is SGHDT and CDR2 is YYEEEE. The ends lost 0 bases at V and 4 bases at J; junction bases unmatched: 8. The CDR3 DNA follows: TGTGCCAGCAGCTTGGGGGGACAGGTTATCCCCTATGGCTACACCTTC. Its translation: CASSLGGQVIPYGYTF.

The chain links TRBV6-4 to TRBJ2-3; 8 nucleotides match TRBD2. Germline V lookup: CDR1 MRHNA, CDR2 SNTAGT. Trimming at V came to 3 bases and at J to 0 bases, leaving 8 bases not matched to a gene. This CDR3 comprises 17 residues. Written as DNA, the CDR3 is TGTGCCAGCAGTGATACTACTAGCGGAGCTAGCACAGATACGCAGTATTTT. Residues: CASSDTTSGASTDTQYF.

V gene TRBV13 combines with J gene TRBJ1-2, with TRBD1 identical over 8 bases. The CDR3 contains 14 residues. The germline CDR1 and CDR2 sequences are PRHDT and FYEKMQ (reference sequence). The ends lost 5 bases at V and 7 bases at J; junction bases unmatched: 9. The CDR3 reads CASSQQTGVIGYTF. Here the CDR3 DNA reads TGTGCCAGCAGCCAGCAGACAGGGGTTATTGGCTACACCTTC.

The chain is built from TRBV12-5 and TRBJ1-2; D is possibly TRBD1 (5 bases). CDR1 and CDR2 from the germline V gene are LGHNT and FRNRAP. The ends were cut back, 3 bases at V and 6 bases at J, with 14 bases in the middle. The length of the CDR3 is 14 residues. The CDR3 sequence is CASGLSTGVNGYTF. CDR3 bases: TGTGCTAGTGGTTTATCAACGGGGGTGAATGGCTACACCTTC.

The rearrangement uses TRBV10-1 and TRBJ2-7; maybe TRBD1 (5 bases). V shed 3 bases and J shed 0 bases, with 12 bases lying between them. The CDR3 sequence is 15 residues long. CDR1 and CDR2 (germline): WNHNN, SYGVQD (reference sequence). This chain's CDR3 is CASSDPDSPSYEQYF. The CDR3 DNA reads as TGCGCCAGCAGTGACCCTGACAGTCCCTCCTACGAGCAGTACTTC.

This clone was seen only once. The chain employs TRBV9 and TRBJ2-7; 8 bases align to TRBD1. The CDR3 sequence is 14 residues long. Unmatched junction bases numbered 6, after V lost 3 bases and J lost 4 bases. CDR1 and CDR2 (germline): SGDLS, YYNGEE. The CDR3 here is CASSAQGAWYEQYF. DNA for the CDR3: TGTGCCAGCAGCGCGCAGGGGGCTTGGTACGAGCAGTACTTC.

This chain joins TRBV13 and TRBJ1-4; tentative D call: TRBD1 (5 bases). Trimming removed 4 bases from V and 7 bases from J, with 19 bases in between. The CDR3 sequence is 16 residues long. CDR1 and CDR2 from the germline V gene are PRHDT and FYEKMQ (reference sequence). The CDR3 protein is CASSSRGGVYSEKLFF. CDR3 DNA: TGTGCCAGCAGCTCGCGGGGAGGGGTCTATAGTGAAAAACTGTTTTTT.

The gene calls are TRBV27 and TRBJ2-7; D may be TRBD2 (6 bases). Trimming took 3 bases from V and 3 from J, leaving 12 bases between them. The CDR3 is 14 residues long. Germline loops: CDR1 MNHEY, CDR2 SMNVEV (reference sequence). The CDR3 DNA reads TGTGCCAGCAGTTTGGAGGGGTTGTTCTACGAGCAGTACTTC. Translation gives CASSLEGLFYEQYF.

The rearrangement uses TRBV13 and TRBJ1-2; D perhaps matches TRBD1 (6 bases). Germline V gene lookup returns CDR1 PRHDT and CDR2 FYEKMQ (reference sequence). CDR3 length: 14 amino acids. V lost 1 base to trimming and J lost 4 bases, with 10 bases between them. CDR3 DNA: TGTGCCAGCAGCTTAGACAGGGCACTCTATGGCTACACCTTC. Encoded protein: CASSLDRALYGYTF.